This T cell receptor beta chain was sequenced in a study of blood T cell repertoires in COVID-19. Study as a whole: T cells, B-cell-depleted T cells, or PBMCs provided the cDNA or gDNA that served as material.

Repertoires were generated with immunoSEQ multiplex PCR, while TCRdb's copy carries only in-frame clones and drops some. The sample holds 75,000 to 85,000 clones; just over 85% are singletons and the top ten take 45%. Germline-derived CDR1 and CDR2 are SGHTA and FQGNSA. Trimming took 4 bases from V and 5 from J, leaving 13 bases between them. The CDR3 sequence is 14 residues long. The clonotype originates from a human donor in a cohort sampled during active COVID-19. The sequenced material came from peripheral blood. J is TRBJ2-3 and V is TRBV7-2; tentative D call: TRBD2 (5 bases). The CDR3 loop is CASSSGPGVDTQYF. CDR3 sequence (DNA): TGTGCCAGCAGCTCAGGCCCCGGGGTAGATACGCAGTATTTT.